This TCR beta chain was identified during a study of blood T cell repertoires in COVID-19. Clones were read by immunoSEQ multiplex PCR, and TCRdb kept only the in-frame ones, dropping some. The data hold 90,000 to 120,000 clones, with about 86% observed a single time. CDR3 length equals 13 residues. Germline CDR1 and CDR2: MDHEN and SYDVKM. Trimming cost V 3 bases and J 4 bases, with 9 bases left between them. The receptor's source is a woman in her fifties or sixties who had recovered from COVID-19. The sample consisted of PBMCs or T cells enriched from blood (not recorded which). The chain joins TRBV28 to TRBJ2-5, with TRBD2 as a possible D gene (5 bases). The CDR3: CASSFGEPETQYF. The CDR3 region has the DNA TGTGCCAGCAGTTTCGGGGAACCAGAGACCCAGTACTTC.